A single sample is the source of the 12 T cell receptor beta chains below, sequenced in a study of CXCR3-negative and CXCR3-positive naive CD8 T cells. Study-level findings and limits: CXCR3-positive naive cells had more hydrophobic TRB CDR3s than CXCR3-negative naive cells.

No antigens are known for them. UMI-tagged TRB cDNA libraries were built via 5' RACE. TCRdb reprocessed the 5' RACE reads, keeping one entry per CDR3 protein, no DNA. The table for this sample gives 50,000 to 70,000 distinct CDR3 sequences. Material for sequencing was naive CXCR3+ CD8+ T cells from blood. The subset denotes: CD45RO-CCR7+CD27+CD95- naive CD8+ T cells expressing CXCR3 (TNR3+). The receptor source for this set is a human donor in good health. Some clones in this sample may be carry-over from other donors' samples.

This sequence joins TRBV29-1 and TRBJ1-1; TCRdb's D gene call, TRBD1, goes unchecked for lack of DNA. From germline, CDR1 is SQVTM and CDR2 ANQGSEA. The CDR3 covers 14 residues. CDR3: CSVDLGGDYTEAFF.

CDR3 loop: CSVEAGNQETQYF. The chain carries TRBV29-1 and TRBJ2-5. Germline CDR1 is SQVTM and CDR2 is ANQGSEA. The CDR3 totals 13 residues.

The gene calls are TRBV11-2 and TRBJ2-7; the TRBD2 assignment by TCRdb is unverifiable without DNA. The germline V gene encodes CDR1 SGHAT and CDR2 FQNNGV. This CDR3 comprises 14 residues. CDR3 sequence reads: CASSSVAGIYEQYF.

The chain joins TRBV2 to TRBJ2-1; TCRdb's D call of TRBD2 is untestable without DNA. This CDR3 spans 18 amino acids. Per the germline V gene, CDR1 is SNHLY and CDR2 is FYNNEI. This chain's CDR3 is CASSVGLAGVEYNNEQFF.

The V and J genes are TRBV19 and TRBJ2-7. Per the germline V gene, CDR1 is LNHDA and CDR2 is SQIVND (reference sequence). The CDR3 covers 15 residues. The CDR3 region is CASRNHGRLSYEQYF.

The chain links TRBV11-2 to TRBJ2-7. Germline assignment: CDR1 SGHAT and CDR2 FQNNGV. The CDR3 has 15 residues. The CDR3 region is CASSLDVGNSYEQYF.

Here the CDR3 reads CSVEDHDGYTF. The chain combines TRBV29-1 with TRBJ1-2. Germline CDR1 reads SQVTM; CDR2 reads ANQGSEA. The CDR3 has 11 amino acids.

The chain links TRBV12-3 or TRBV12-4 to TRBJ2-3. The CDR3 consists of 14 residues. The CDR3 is CASSLRGITDTQYF.

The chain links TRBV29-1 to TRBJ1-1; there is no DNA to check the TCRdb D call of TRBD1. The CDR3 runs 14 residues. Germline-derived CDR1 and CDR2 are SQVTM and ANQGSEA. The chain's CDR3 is CSLGTGDMNTEAFF.

CDR3 loop: CSVDYRYEQYF. J is TRBJ2-7 and V is TRBV29-1. The CDR3 contains 11 residues. Germline V lookup: CDR1 SQVTM, CDR2 ANQGSEA.

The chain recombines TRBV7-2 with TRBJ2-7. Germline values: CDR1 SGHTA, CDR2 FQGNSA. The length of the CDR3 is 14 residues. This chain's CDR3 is CASSSRELPYEQYF. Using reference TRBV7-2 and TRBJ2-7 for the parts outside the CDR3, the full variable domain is GAGVSQSPSNKVTEKGKDVELRCDPISGHTALYWYRQSLGQGLEFLIYFQGNSAPDKSGLPSDRFSAERTGGSVSTLTIQRTQQEDSAVYLCASSSRELPYEQYFGPGTRLTVT.

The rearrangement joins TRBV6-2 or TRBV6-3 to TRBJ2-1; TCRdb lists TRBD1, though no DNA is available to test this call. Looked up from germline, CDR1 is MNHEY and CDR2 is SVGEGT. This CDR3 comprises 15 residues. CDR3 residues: CASSYEQGFRDEQFF.